What follows is one TCR beta chain and its context. Its antigen remains unknown. This record belongs to a study of cytomegalovirus exposure and HLA in healthy donors. Study information: Early released data comprised some 85 million unique TCRs from HLA-typed donors.

Germline CDR1 LGHNA, CDR2 YNFKEQ. The V end lost 7 bases, the J end lost 0 bases, and 14 bases lay between the germline ends. The length of the CDR3 is 15 residues. General study findings and limits: Most TCRs appeared rarely, but some public TCRs recurred in many donors. High sensitivity and specificity were reportedly achieved when the classifier diagnosed cytomegalovirus status. Earlier analysis found most TCR beta V segments productive about 87% or about 30% of the time.

60 Vbeta and 13 Jbeta primers were used in PCR. Clones were sequenced by immunoSEQ multiplex PCR, and TCRdb holds only the in-frame ones, with some missing. Among around 200,000 clones listed, around three quarters were seen once. This sequence joins TRBV4-2 and TRBJ2-3; D not resolved. Sequencing was carried out using PBMCs. The receptor was derived from a man aged 30-40 years in good health and CMV-seronegative. This chain's CDR3 is CASTRESTSTDTQYF. The CDR3, as DNA: TGTGCCAGCACCCGTGAGTCTACTAGCACAGATACGCAGTATTTT.